The T cell receptor beta chain under discussion was sequenced for a study of identical twins. CDR1 is LGHNA and CDR2 is YNFKEQ in the germline V gene. V was clipped by 0 bases and J by 0 bases, with 12 bases between them. This CDR3 comprises 17 residues. TCRdb re-called the 5' RACE reads through MiXCR, storing one row per CDR3 protein. The sample holds roughly 690,000 distinct CDR3 sequences, approximately 22% seen once. Study-wide points: Invariant MAIT and iNKT cells are populations that could partly confound zero-insertion analyses.

As to this clonotype: Its matching antigen is unknown.

These data are also associated with another study on T cells expressing NK-cell markers.

The clonotype comes from a woman under 30 in good health. The material sequenced was PBMCs. The gene calls are TRBV4-2 and TRBJ2-1; TRBD2 is a possible D gene (5 bases). The CDR3 nucleotides read TGTGCCAGCAGCCAAGAGGAGGAGAGGAGCTCCTACAATGAGCAGTTCTTC. Translated, it gives CASSQEEERSSYNEQFF.